The clone carrying this TCR beta chain showed up many times. Its antigen remains unidentified. TCR beta CDR3 region amplification was performed from RNA transcripts. A first-round RT-PCR of the TCR CDR3 used the HTBI primer set. Each CDR3 protein gets one entry after TCRdb re-called the multiplex PCR reads with MiXCR. This sample yields approximately 610,000 distinct CDR3 sequences, of which 15% to 20% are seen a single time; roughly 18% belongs to the top ten. V gave up 4 bases and J gave up 2 bases; unmatched junction bases: 5. Per the germline V gene, CDR1 is LGHDT and CDR2 is YNNKEL (reference sequence). The CDR3 contains 16 residues. These data are taken from a study of T cells in Graves' hyperthyroidism and ophthalmopathy. Notes on the study in general: Ophthalmopathy was told apart from stable hyperthyroidism by a 13 V-J model. Ophthalmopathy onset followed model prediction by a median roughly six months.

The chain joins TRBV3-1 to TRBJ2-3, with TRBD2 matching over 11 bases. Sample: blood. The TCR comes from a woman between 18 and 29 years old with Graves' hyperthyroidism. CDR3 nucleotide sequence: TGTGCCAGCAGCCCCGGGACTAGCGGACCCACAGATACGCAGTATTTT. Translated: CASSPGTSGPTDTQYF.